This record concerns one TCR beta chain sequence. The antigen is not known. This record belongs to a study of cytotoxic CD8 clonotypes in ibrutinib-treated CLL. A 1 in 200,000 to 1 in 1 million T cell depth was the sequencing target. This table comes from immunoSEQ multiplex PCR, and its TCRdb copy is limited to in-frame clones, with some not included. Here the sample spans about 92,000 clones, approximately 77% being singletons. Whole-study results and caveats: Patients showed higher baseline clonality than age-matched healthy donors, and it tracked circulating CD8+ T-cell counts. Public clonotypes occurred uncommonly; on treatment, they contracted or remained stable. Sustained-remission and progressing patients' sampling times differed.

Germline CDR1 SNHLY, CDR2 FYNNEI. This CDR3 has 15 residues. The J segment lost 11 bases and the V segment lost 7 bases, leaving 16 bases of the junction unmatched. This TCR was recovered from a human donor with chronic lymphocytic leukemia. The sequences come from PBMCs, collected after 24 months of ibrutinib treatment. The chain combines TRBV2 with TRBJ2-2, with 7 positions matching TRBD1. The CDR3: CASIGRDRRTGELFF. The CDR3 bases are TGTGCCAGCATTGGTCGGGACAGACGCACGGGAGAGCTGTTTTTT. Complete variable domain (other parts from reference TRBV2 and TRBJ2-2): EPEVTQTPSHQVTQMGQEVILRCVPISNHLYFYWYRQILGQKVEFLVSFYNNEISEKSEIFDDQFSVERPDGSNFTLKIRSTKLEDSAMYFCASIGRDRRTGELFFGEGSRLTVL.